This T cell receptor (beta chain) emerged from a study of identical twins. Findings and caveats of the study: Those out-of-frame alpha sequences shared by twins showed an excess of low generation probability. The study based its conclusions on cross-sectional statistical analysis and did not follow the same donors.

TCRdb reprocessed the 5' RACE reads with MiXCR, giving one entry per CDR3 protein. The repertoire holds roughly 250,000 distinct CDR3 sequences, with around an eighth as singletons. With respect to this clonotype: Its antigen is still unknown.

V trimming: 5 bases; J trimming: 2 bases; junction bases outside the gene matches: 13. The CDR3 contains 19 residues. CDR1 is SGHAT and CDR2 is FQNNGV in the germline V gene. Donors uniformly comprised healthy Caucasians. Sequenced input: memory (CD45RO+) T cells sorted from blood. The receptor's source is a woman in her late teens or twenties in good health. The V gene is TRBV11-2, the J gene TRBJ2-6; 9 bases fit TRBD1. The CDR3 nucleotides are TGTGCCAGCAGCCAGCCTAGGGGACAGGGTGGTCCTGGGGCCAACGTCCTGACTTTC. Translated: CASSQPRGQGGPGANVLTF. Together with reference TRBV11-2 and TRBJ2-6, the CDR3 gives the full variable domain: EAGVAQSPRYKIIEKRQSVAFWCNPISGHATLYWYQQILGQGPKLLIQFQNNGVVDDSQLPKDRFSAERLKGVDSTLKIQPAKLEDSAVYLCASSQPRGQGGPGANVLTFGAGSRLTVL.